The 22 T cell receptor beta chains below all came from one sample that was sequenced in a study of cytomegalovirus exposure and HLA in healthy donors. The primer mix had 60 Vbeta and 13 Jbeta primers. Using immunoSEQ multiplex PCR, the repertoire was profiled, and TCRdb retains in-frame clones only, with some absent. The table lists about 180,000 clones, approximately 72% of them singletons. The material sequenced was PBMCs. The receptors here all came from a human donor in good health.

The gene calls are TRBV5-6 and TRBJ1-2; D not resolved. Trimming shortened V by 0 bases and J by 5 bases, and 5 bases separated the two germline ends. Germline CDR1 reads SGHDT; CDR2 reads YYEEEE. The CDR3 contains 12 residues. The CDR3 reads CASSLEQYGYTF. The DNA for the CDR3 is TGTGCCAGCAGCTTGGAGCAATATGGCTACACCTTC.

The chain uses TRBV6-4 and TRBJ1-2; 11 positions match TRBD1. This CDR3 contains 14 residues. The germline gives CDR1 MRHNA, CDR2 SNTAGT. V lost 8 bases, J lost 8 bases, and 10 bases stayed unmatched. The CDR3 nucleotides read TGTGCCAGCTCACCGGGACAGGGGGGCCAAGGCTACACCTTC. It specifies CASSPGQGGQGYTF.

This chain joins TRBV5-1 and TRBJ1-2; possibly TRBD1 for D (5 bases). Trimming removed 4 bases from V and 5 bases from J, with 9 bases in between. Germline values: CDR1 SGHRS, CDR2 YFSETQ. This CDR3 comprises 12 residues. The CDR3 DNA follows: TGCGCCAGCAGCGCGACAGATTATGGCTACACCTTC. This gives the protein CASSATDYGYTF.

A few counts support this clone. The chain is built from TRBV5-1 and TRBJ1-6; no reliable D call. Deletions cut 3 bases from V and 7 bases from J, with 8 bases between. Germline-derived CDR1 and CDR2 are SGHRS and YFSETQ. The CDR3 contains 13 residues. CDR3 sequence: CASSSIQNSPLHF. The CDR3, as DNA: TGCGCCAGCAGCTCGATTCAGAATTCACCCCTCCACTTT.

This chain connects TRBV2 to TRBJ2-5, with 8 nucleotides matching TRBD1. The CDR3 is 15 residues long. V lost 2 bases to trimming and J lost 5 bases; unmatched junction nucleotides: 7. Per the germline V gene, CDR1 is SNHLY and CDR2 is FYNNEI. CDR3 DNA: TGTGCCAGCAGTGAACTCCAGGGGGCAGGGGAGACCCAGTACTTC. Amino acid sequence: CASSELQGAGETQYF.

The V call is TRBV15, the J call TRBJ2-5, with 8 bases that match TRBD1. The germline V gene encodes CDR1 LNHNV and CDR2 YYDKDF (reference sequence). V lost 1 base and J lost 6; bases outside the gene matches: 10. The CDR3 runs to 16 residues. CDR3: CATSRGTGQGTQTQYF. The CDR3 nucleotides are TGTGCCACCAGCAGAGGAACCGGACAGGGTACGCAGACCCAGTACTTC.

The gene calls are TRBV4-3 and TRBJ2-1, with TRBD2 as a possible D gene (7 bases). Germline V CDR1 and CDR2: LGHNA, YSLEER. The CDR3 is 17 amino acids. The V gene lost 0 bases and the J gene lost 3 bases, with 15 bases spanning the gap. CDR3 protein: CASSQDRTAGLYNEQFF. In DNA form, the CDR3 reads TGCGCCAGCAGCCAAGATCGGACAGCGGGGCTCTACAATGAGCAGTTCTTC.

The CDR3 here is CASSQGAGGDLNYGYTF. CDR3 in DNA: TGCGCCAGCAGCCAAGGAGCAGGAGGGGACTTGAACTATGGCTACACCTTC. The V gene is TRBV4-3, the J gene TRBJ1-2; a weak D match, TRBD1 (5 bases). The germline V gene encodes CDR1 LGHNA and CDR2 YSLEER. There are 17 residues in the CDR3. V lost 1 base to trimming and J lost 2 bases, with 17 bases between them.

The V call is TRBV23-1, the J call TRBJ1-6; D is uncertain. TRBV23-1 is filed as an ORF, its function uncertain. The CDR3 consists of 11 residues. Trimming stripped 8 bases from V and 14 bases from J, with 13 bases between. The CDR3 region is CASDLLAALHF. DNA for the CDR3: TGCGCCAGCGACCTGCTAGCGGCCCTCCACTTT.

V usage is TRBV7-9 and J usage is TRBJ2-5; TRBD2 matches at 7 bases. The CDR3 loop spans 15 amino acids. Germline V gene lookup returns CDR1 SEHNR and CDR2 FQNEAQ (reference sequence). With 5 bases clipped from V and 5 bases from J, the junction kept 11 bases outside the gene matches. CDR3 coding DNA: TGTGCCAGCAGCCGCAGCCCCATGGGGGGGGAGACCCAGTACTTC. Translated: CASSRSPMGGETQYF.

This clone was seen only a few times. The chain's CDR3 is CASQRASGGAYEQYF. The CDR3 bases are TGTGCCAGCCAAAGGGCTAGCGGGGGGGCCTACGAGCAGTACTTC. The chain has TRBV7-3 and TRBJ2-7; 12 bases are a match to TRBD2. The CDR3 sequence is 15 residues long. V lost 8 bases to trimming and J lost 2 bases; unmatched junction nucleotides: 7. The germline CDR1 and CDR2 sequences are SGHTA and FQGTGA.

The chain recombines TRBV4-3 with TRBJ2-1, with TRBD1 matching over 7 bases. V shed 0 bases, J shed 0 bases, and the junction held 5 bases outside the gene matches. This CDR3 has 17 amino acids. CDR1 LGHNA and CDR2 YSLEER come from the germline V gene. CDR3 coding DNA: TGCGCCAGCAGCCAAGATCGGACAGGTAGCTCCTACAATGAGCAGTTCTTC. Amino acid sequence: CASSQDRTGSSYNEQFF.

The chain recombines TRBV2 with TRBJ2-5, with D tentatively TRBD2 (6 bases). CDR3 length equals 13 residues. V was trimmed by 6 bases and J by 5 bases, leaving 13 bases between them. Germline V gene sequence: CDR1 SNHLY, CDR2 FYNNEI. The CDR3 loop is CASSGSRGETQYF. In DNA form, the CDR3 reads TGTGCCAGCAGCGGGTCCCGGGGGGAGACCCAGTACTTC.

This clone appeared a few times. This rearrangement joins TRBV27 to TRBJ1-6, with 9 bases that match TRBD1. Germline V lookup: CDR1 MNHEY, CDR2 SMNVEV (reference sequence). The V segment lost 4 bases and the J segment 6 bases; nucleotides outside the gene matches: 4. The CDR3 is 15 amino acids. CDR3 in amino acids: CASSYWTGVNSPLHF. CDR3 bases: TGTGCCAGCAGTTATTGGACAGGGGTTAATTCACCCCTCCACTTT.

This clone showed up just a few times. Other DNA sequences within the sample encode an identical CDR3. The chain carries TRBV6-1 and TRBJ2-7; 7 nucleotides agree with TRBD2. This CDR3 is built from 14 residues. Germline V CDR1 and CDR2: MNHNS, SASEGT. J was trimmed by 4 bases and V by 0 bases; bases with no gene match: 3. The CDR3: CASSEAGRVYEQYF. Written as DNA, the CDR3 is TGTGCCAGCAGTGAAGCGGGGAGGGTGTACGAGCAGTACTTC.

The chain links TRBV4-2 to TRBJ2-3; 9 bases are shared with TRBD2. This CDR3 spans 19 amino acids. Germline V gene data show CDR1 as LGHNA and CDR2 as YNFKEQ. J was trimmed by 2 bases and V by 0 bases; bases with no gene match: 12. The DNA for the CDR3 is TGTGCCAGCAGCCAAGACGCTAGCGGGGCCTCGGTCTTCACAGATACGCAGTATTTT. Translation: CASSQDASGASVFTDTQYF.

The DNA for the CDR3 is TGTGCCAGCAGCCTCCAGGGGAATCAGCCCCAGCATTTT. The encoded protein is CASSLQGNQPQHF. The V gene is TRBV6-6, the J gene TRBJ1-5; D is possibly TRBD1 (6 bases). In germline, CDR1 is MNHNY, CDR2 SVGAGI (reference sequence). CDR3 length: 13 residues. Trimming left V 6 bases short and J 4 bases short, with 10 bases between.

This chain uses TRBV2 with TRBJ2-3; 10 bases fit TRBD2. Germline loops: CDR1 SNHLY, CDR2 FYNNEI. The CDR3 loop spans 15 amino acids. J gave up 2 bases and V 7 bases, and 6 bases lay outside the gene matches. The CDR3 is CASTRAGGTTDTQYF. In nucleotides, the CDR3 is TGTGCCAGCACCAGAGCGGGGGGGACCACAGATACGCAGTATTTT.

A single count supports this clone. CDR3 sequence reads: CASGPDRIGGSPLHF. The CDR3 DNA reads TGTGCTAGTGGTCCTGACAGAATAGGCGGTTCACCCCTCCACTTT. This sequence joins TRBV12-5 and TRBJ1-6, with D tentatively TRBD1 (5 bases). This CDR3 spans 15 amino acids. CDR1 LGHNT and CDR2 FRNRAP come from the germline V gene. The germline V and J ends were trimmed by 5 bases and 9 bases, with 17 bases remaining between them.

The CDR3, as DNA: TGTGCCAGCAGTCGGGACACTGAGTTCTTC. It is translated as CASSRDTEFF. The V gene is TRBV2, the J gene TRBJ2-1; possibly TRBD1 for D (6 bases). V was trimmed by 5 bases and J by 14 bases, leaving 10 bases between them. Per the germline V gene, CDR1 is SNHLY and CDR2 is FYNNEI. This CDR3 has 10 amino acids.

The chain couples TRBV29-1 to TRBJ1-1; no definite D call. CDR3 size: 13 residues. Germline V CDR1 and CDR2: SQVTM, ANQGSEA. Deletions cut 5 bases from V and 4 bases from J, with 14 bases between. CDR3 sequence (DNA): TGCAGCGTTTTGCTCCAGGTCCCCACTGAAGCTTTCTTT. It encodes CSVLLQVPTEAFF.

The gene calls are TRBV28 and TRBJ1-1; tentatively, D is TRBD1 (5 bases). With 4 bases removed from V and 4 bases from J, the gap between germline ends came to 13 bases. The CDR3 consists of 14 residues. The germline V gene has CDR1 MDHEN and CDR2 SYDVKM. The CDR3: CASSSWNRFTEAFF. In DNA, the CDR3 is TGTGCCAGCAGTTCCTGGAACAGGTTCACTGAAGCTTTCTTT.